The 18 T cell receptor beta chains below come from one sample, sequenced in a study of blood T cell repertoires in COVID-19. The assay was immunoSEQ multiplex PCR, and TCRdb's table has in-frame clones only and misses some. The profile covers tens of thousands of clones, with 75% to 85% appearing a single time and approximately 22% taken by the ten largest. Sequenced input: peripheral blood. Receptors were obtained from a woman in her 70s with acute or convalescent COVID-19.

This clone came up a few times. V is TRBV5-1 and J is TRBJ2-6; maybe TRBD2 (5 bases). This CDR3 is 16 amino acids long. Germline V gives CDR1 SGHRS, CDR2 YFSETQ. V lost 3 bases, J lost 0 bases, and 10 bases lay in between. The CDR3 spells CASSSVGSSGANVLTF. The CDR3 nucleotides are TGCGCCAGCAGCTCCGTGGGGAGCTCTGGGGCCAACGTCCTGACTTTC.

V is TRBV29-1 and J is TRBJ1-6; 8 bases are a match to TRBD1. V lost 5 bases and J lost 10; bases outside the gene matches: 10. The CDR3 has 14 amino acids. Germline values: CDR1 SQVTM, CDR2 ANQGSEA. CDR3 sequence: CSVSGTGLSSPLHF. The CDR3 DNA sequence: TGCAGCGTTTCGGGGACAGGCTTAAGCTCACCCCTCCACTTT.

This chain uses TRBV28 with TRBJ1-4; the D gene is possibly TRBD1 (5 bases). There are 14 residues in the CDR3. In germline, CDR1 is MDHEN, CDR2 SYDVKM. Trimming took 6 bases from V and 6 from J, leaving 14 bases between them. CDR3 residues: CASSPGTWDEKLFF. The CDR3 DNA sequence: TGTGCCAGCAGCCCCGGGACTTGGGATGAAAAACTGTTTTTT.

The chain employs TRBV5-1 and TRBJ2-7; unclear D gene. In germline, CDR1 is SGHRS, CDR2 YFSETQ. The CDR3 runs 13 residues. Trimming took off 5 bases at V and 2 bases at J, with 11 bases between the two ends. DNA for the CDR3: TGCGCCAGCAGTTTTGACAAGGCCTACGAGCAGTACTTC. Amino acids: CASSFDKAYEQYF. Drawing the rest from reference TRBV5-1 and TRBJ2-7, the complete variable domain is KAGVTQTPRYLIKTRGQQVTLSCSPISGHRSVSWYQQTPGQGLQFLFEYFSETQRNKGNFPGRFSGRQFSNSRSEMNVSTLELGDSALYLCASSFDKAYEQYFGPGTRLTVT.

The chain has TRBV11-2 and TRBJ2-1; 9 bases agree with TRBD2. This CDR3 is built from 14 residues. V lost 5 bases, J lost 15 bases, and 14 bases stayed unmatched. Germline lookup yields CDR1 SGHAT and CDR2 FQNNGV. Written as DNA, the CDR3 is TGTGCCAGCAGCAGGGGTAGTAGCGGGAGAGAACTGTTCTTC. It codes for CASSRGSSGRELFF.

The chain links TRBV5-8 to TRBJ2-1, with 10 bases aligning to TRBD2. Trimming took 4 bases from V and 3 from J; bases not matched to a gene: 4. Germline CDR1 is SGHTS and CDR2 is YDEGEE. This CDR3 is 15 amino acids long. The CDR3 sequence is CASSLGLANYNEQFF. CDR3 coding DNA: TGTGCCAGCAGCCTGGGACTAGCGAACTACAATGAGCAGTTCTTC.

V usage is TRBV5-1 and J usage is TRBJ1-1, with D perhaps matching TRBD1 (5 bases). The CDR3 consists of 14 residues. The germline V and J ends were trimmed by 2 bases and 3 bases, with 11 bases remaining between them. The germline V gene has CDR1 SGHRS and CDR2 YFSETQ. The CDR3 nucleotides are TGCGCCAGCAGCTTCTCGGGGGTTGACACTGAAGCTTTCTTT. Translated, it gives CASSFSGVDTEAFF.

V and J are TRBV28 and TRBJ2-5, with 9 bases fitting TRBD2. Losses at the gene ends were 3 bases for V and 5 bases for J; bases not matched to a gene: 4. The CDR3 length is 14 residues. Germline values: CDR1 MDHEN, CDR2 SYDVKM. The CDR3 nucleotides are TGTGCCAGCAGTTTCGGCGGGAGGGTGGAGACCCAGTACTTC. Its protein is CASSFGGRVETQYF.

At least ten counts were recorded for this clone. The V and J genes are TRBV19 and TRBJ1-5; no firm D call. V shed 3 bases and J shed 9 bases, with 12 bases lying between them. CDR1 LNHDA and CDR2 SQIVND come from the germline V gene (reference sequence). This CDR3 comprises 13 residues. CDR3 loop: CASSINRDRPQHF. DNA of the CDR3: TGTGCCAGTAGTATTAACAGAGATCGGCCCCAGCATTTT.

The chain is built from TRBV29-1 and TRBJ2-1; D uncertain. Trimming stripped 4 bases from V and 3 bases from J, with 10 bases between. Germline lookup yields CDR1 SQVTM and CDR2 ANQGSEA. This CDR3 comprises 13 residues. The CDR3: CSVGKFSYNEQFF. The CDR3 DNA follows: TGCAGCGTTGGAAAATTCAGCTACAATGAGCAGTTCTTC.

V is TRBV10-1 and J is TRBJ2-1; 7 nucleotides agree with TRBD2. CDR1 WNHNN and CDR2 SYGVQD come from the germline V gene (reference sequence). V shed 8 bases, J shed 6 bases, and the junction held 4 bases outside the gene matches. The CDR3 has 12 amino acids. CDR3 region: CASQGLSNEQFF. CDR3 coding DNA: TGCGCCAGCCAGGGACTATCCAATGAGCAGTTCTTC.

The CDR3: CASSHTGAANEKLFF. The CDR3 nucleotides are TGTGCCAGCAGCCACACAGGGGCGGCTAATGAAAAACTGTTTTTT. The rearrangement links TRBV3-1 (or the pseudogene TRBV3-2) to TRBJ1-4, with 7 bases that match TRBD1. CDR3 length equals 15 residues. The germline CDR1 and CDR2 sequences are LGHDT and YNNKEL (reference sequence). The V gene end was trimmed by 3 bases and the J gene end by 3 bases; junction bases not matched to a gene: 4.

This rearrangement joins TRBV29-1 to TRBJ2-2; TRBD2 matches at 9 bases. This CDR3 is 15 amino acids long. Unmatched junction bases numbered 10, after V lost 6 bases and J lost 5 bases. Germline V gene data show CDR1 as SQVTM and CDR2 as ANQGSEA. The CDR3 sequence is CSVGAAGGGTGELFF. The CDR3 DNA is TGCAGCGTGGGGGCAGCGGGAGGAGGAACCGGGGAGCTGTTTTTT.

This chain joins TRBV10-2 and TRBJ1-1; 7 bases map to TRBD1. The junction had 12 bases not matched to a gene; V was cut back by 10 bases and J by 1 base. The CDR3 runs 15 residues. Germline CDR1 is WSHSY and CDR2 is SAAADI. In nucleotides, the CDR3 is TGCGCCACATCCGGACAGGTAGTGGGGAACACTGAAGCTTTCTTT. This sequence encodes CATSGQVVGNTEAFF.

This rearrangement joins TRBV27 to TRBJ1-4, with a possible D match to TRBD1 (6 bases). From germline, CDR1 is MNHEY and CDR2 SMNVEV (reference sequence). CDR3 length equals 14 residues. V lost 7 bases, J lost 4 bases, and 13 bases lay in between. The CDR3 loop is CASKGGGVNEKLFF. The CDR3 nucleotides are TGTGCCAGCAAGGGGGGGGGTGTTAATGAAAAACTGTTTTTT.

As DNA, the CDR3 is TGTGCCAGCAGCTCCAGGTATAGCAATCAGCCCCAGCATTTT. The encoded protein is CASSSRYSNQPQHF. The V and J genes are TRBV7-2 and TRBJ1-5, with D unresolved. Trimming pared 4 bases from V and 0 bases from J, leaving 7 bases between. Germline values: CDR1 SGHTA, CDR2 FQGNSA. This CDR3 has 14 amino acids.

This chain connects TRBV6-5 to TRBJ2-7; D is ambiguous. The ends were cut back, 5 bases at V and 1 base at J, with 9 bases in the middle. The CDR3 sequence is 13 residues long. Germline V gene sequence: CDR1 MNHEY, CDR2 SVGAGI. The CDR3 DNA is TGTGCCAGCAGTACGACTTTATCCTACGAGCAGTACTTC. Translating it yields CASSTTLSYEQYF.

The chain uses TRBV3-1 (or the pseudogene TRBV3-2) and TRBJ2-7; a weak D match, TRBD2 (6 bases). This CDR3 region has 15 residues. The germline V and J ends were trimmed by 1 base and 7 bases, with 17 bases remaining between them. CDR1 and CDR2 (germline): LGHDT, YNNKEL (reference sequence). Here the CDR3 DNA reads TGTGCCAGCAGCCAAGGACAGCTTCGAGGGAGGGAGCAGTACTTC. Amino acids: CASSQGQLRGREQYF.